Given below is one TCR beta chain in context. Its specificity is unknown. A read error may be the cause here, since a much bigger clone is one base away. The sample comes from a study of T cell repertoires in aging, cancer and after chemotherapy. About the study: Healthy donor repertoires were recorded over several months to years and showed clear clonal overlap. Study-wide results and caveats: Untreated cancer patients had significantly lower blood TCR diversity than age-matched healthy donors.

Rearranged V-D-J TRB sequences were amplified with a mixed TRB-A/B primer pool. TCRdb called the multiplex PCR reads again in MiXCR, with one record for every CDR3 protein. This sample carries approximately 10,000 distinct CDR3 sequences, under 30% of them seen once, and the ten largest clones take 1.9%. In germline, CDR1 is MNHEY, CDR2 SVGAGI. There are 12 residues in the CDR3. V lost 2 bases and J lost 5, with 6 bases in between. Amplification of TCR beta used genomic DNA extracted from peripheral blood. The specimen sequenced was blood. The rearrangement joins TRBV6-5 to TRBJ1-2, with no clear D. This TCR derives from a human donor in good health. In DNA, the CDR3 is TGTGCCAGCAGTTACGGGTTGTATGGCTACACCTTC. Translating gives CASSYGLYGYTF.